Below are 26 T cell receptor beta chains sequenced from a single sample in a study of T cells in women clearing cervical HPV infection. Profiled with immunoSEQ multiplex PCR; TCRdb holds only in-frame clones, not every one. In all, the sample yields 48,000 or so clones. Sequencing was performed on blood buffy coat. The receptors originated from a woman between 18 and 75 years old with a cervical HPV16 infection that either progressed to CIN3+ or cleared (not recorded which).

Of note for this clone: The read halts 3 residues ahead of the CDR3 end, with the missing end drawn from the germline J gene. J is TRBJ2-5 and V is TRBV5-6, with 8 bases fitting TRBD2. This CDR3 contains 15 residues. In germline, CDR1 is SGHDT, CDR2 YYEEEE. V was clipped by 2 bases and J by 4 bases; unmatched bases: 7. The CDR3 spells CASSFLRGGRETQYF. The sequenced CDR3 bases are TGTGCCAGCAGCTTCCTACGGGGGGGCCGAGAGACC.

About this clone: The read ends 3 residues early relative to the CDR3; the germline J gene fills the gap. The chain combines TRBV18 with TRBJ2-1; D ambiguous. CDR1 is KGHSH and CDR2 is LQKENI in the germline V gene. V gave up 0 bases and J gave up 4 bases, with 4 bases separating them. The CDR3 runs 13 residues. CDR3 bases read: TGTGCCAGCTCACCACCAGGGTACAATGAG. Its protein is CASSPPGYNE. The entire CDR3 is CASSPPGYNEQFF.

About this clone: The sequenced fragment ends 3 residues before the CDR3 boundary, so the rest is inferred from the germline J gene. The V call is TRBV20-1, the J call TRBJ1-2; a weak D match, TRBD1 (6 bases). This CDR3 is built from 14 residues. Germline-derived CDR1 and CDR2 are DFQATT and SNEGSKA (reference sequence). The chain's CDR3 is CSAPPTGGLWGYTF. The DNA read from the CDR3 is TGCAGTGCTCCTCCGACAGGAGGTCTTTGGGGC.

On this clone: The observed sequence ends 3 residues before the CDR3 terminus, with the missing tail filled in from the germline J gene. J is TRBJ2-3 and V is TRBV6-2 or TRBV6-3, with 7 nucleotides matching TRBD1. J gave up 4 bases and V 10 bases, and 11 bases lay outside the gene matches. CDR1 is MNHEY and CDR2 is SVGEGT in the germline V gene. CDR3 length equals 14 residues. The covered CDR3 bases are TGTGCCACCGTCAGGACAGGCATCCCAGATACG. Its translation: CATVRTGIPDT. Given in full, the CDR3 is CATVRTGIPDTQYF.

As concerns this clone: From the germline J gene comes the end of the CDR3, since the read stops 3 residues before it. This chain uses TRBV7-6 with TRBJ2-1; 12 bases are shared with TRBD1. The junction had 6 bases not matched to a gene; V was cut back by 3 bases and J by 9 bases. This CDR3 contains 15 residues. From germline, CDR1 is SGHVS and CDR2 FNYEAQ. The covered CDR3 bases are TGTGCCAGCAGCTTGGGACAGGGGGCGTCGGTTGAG. Translation gives CASSLGQGASVE. The entire CDR3 reads CASSLGQGASVEQFF.

Regarding this clone: Read data end 3 residues before the CDR3 end; the end is taken from the germline J gene. The rearrangement uses TRBV19 and TRBJ2-1; 10 positions match TRBD2. The CDR3 has 14 residues. V trimming: 5 bases; J trimming: 9 bases; junction bases outside the gene matches: 7. Per the germline V gene, CDR1 is LNHDA and CDR2 is SQIVND (reference sequence). Incomplete CDR3 DNA: TGTGCCAGTAGTCCTAGCGGGAGACAGGTTGAG. Translation: CASSPSGRQVE. The whole CDR3 reads CASSPSGRQVEQFF.

Comments on this clone: Coverage ceases 3 residues before the CDR3 finishes, and the germline J gene fills in the end. J is TRBJ1-6 and V is TRBV20-1; possibly TRBD1 for D (5 bases). CDR1 DFQATT and CDR2 SNEGSKA come from the germline V gene (reference sequence). Trimming removed 2 bases from V and 3 bases from J, with 8 bases in between. The CDR3 has 14 amino acids. The CDR3 spells CSARQGNYNSPLHF. Incomplete CDR3 DNA: TGCAGTGCTAGACAGGGAAACTATAATTCACCC.

As to this clone: The read terminates 3 residues before the CDR3 end, so the remaining end is supplied by the germline J gene. This chain joins TRBV27 and TRBJ1-1; perhaps TRBD1 as D (5 bases). The CDR3 totals 17 residues. Germline assignment: CDR1 MNHEY and CDR2 SMNVEV (reference sequence). V was pared by 2 bases and J by 0 bases, with 16 bases between. The part of the CDR3 DNA that was read is TGTGCCAGCAGTTTACGGCTGCTGAGGGGAATGAACACTGAA. Amino acids: CASSLRLLRGMNTE. The whole CDR3 region reads CASSLRLLRGMNTEAFF.

A word on this clone: The read falls 3 residues short of the CDR3 end, and the missing part is taken from the germline J gene. The J gene is TRBJ2-1, the V gene TRBV5-4, with TRBD2 identical over 11 bases. CDR1 SGHNT and CDR2 YYREEE come from the germline V gene (reference sequence). V lost 3 bases, J lost 7 bases, and 3 bases stayed unmatched. The CDR3 has 14 amino acids. The CDR3 loop reads CASSWGLAANEQFF. The CDR3 bases that were read are TGTGCCAGCAGCTGGGGACTAGCGGCAAATGAG.

Turning to this clone: The CDR3 end lies 3 residues beyond the end of the read and is filled in from the germline J gene. The chain combines TRBV9 with TRBJ2-1; 10 bases are shared with TRBD1. Germline V CDR1 and CDR2: SGDLS, YYNGEE. V shed 7 bases, J shed 9 bases, and the junction held 13 bases outside the gene matches. There are 15 residues in the CDR3. CDR3: CASCTPGQGIGEQFF. Incomplete CDR3 DNA: TGTGCCAGCTGCACCCCGGGACAGGGGATTGGTGAG.

As regards this clone: The read falls 3 residues short of the CDR3 end, and the missing part is taken from the germline J gene. This rearrangement joins TRBV20-1 to TRBJ2-5, with 14 positions matching TRBD2. Germline lookup yields CDR1 DFQATT and CDR2 SNEGSKA (reference sequence). Losses at the gene ends were 6 bases for V and 3 bases for J; bases not matched to a gene: 9. The CDR3 is made up of 16 amino acids. The CDR3 bases that were read are TGCAGTGCAGACTCCGGGACTAGCGGGAGAGAAGAGACC. This sequence encodes CSADSGTSGREET. The complete CDR3 sequence is CSADSGTSGREETQYF.

A word on this clone: The CDR3 end lies 3 residues beyond the end of the read and is filled in from the germline J gene. This chain uses TRBV6-4 with TRBJ1-2, with 9 bases aligning to TRBD1. CDR1 and CDR2 (germline): MRHNA, SNTAGT. This CDR3 contains 15 residues. The trim removed 2 bases at V and 4 bases at J, leaving 5 bases unmatched. CDR3 loop: CASSDKQGAIYGYTF. The covered CDR3 bases are TGTGCCAGCAGTGACAAACAGGGGGCTATCTATGGC.

Concerning this clone: The read is 3 residues too short to cover the CDR3 end, so that end is filled in from the germline J gene. V is TRBV27 and J is TRBJ2-2, with TRBD1 as a possible D gene (5 bases). CDR1 MNHEY and CDR2 SMNVEV come from the germline V gene (reference sequence). This CDR3 contains 16 residues. V shed 0 bases and J shed 4 bases, with 12 bases lying between them. CDR3 DNA, as far as it was read: TGTGCCAGCAGTTTATCCTTCGCAGGGCTCACCGGGGAG. This sequence encodes CASSLSFAGLTGE. In full, the CDR3 reads CASSLSFAGLTGELFF.

Of note for this clone: The CDR3 is cut off 3 residues early in the read; its end comes from the germline J gene. The rearrangement links TRBV28 to TRBJ1-6; D is unresolved. Germline values: CDR1 MDHEN, CDR2 SYDVKM. The V gene lost 3 bases and the J gene lost 9 bases, with 21 bases spanning the gap. The CDR3 extends over 17 amino acids. CDR3 residues: CASSFVSTGMGSSPLHF. Incomplete CDR3 DNA: TGTGCCAGCAGTTTCGTTAGTACGGGGATGGGGAGTTCACCC. Full variable domain (outside the CDR3, taken from reference TRBV28 and TRBJ1-6): DVKVTQSSRYLVKRTGEKVFLECVQDMDHENMFWYRQDPGLGLRLIYFSYDVKMKEKGDIPEGYSVSREKKERFSLILESASTNQTSMYLCASSFVSTGMGSSPLHFGNGTRLTVT.

The CDR3 loop reads CASSRVAGGPYEQYF. The sequenced CDR3 bases are TGCGCCAGCAGCCGAGTAGCGGGGGGGCCTTACGAG. V and J are TRBV4-1 and TRBJ2-7; TRBD2 agrees at 11 bases. With the read ending 3 residues before the CDR3 end, the germline J gene is used to fill in that end. This CDR3 has 15 amino acids. Trimming took 4 bases from V and 4 from J; bases not matched to a gene: 6. Germline loops: CDR1 MGHRA, CDR2 YSYEKL.

Details on this clone: The read finishes 3 residues shy of the CDR3 end, and the germline J gene is used to complete it. V usage is TRBV5-4 and J usage is TRBJ1-5; D call uncertain. Germline CDR1 is SGHNT and CDR2 is YYREEE (reference sequence). V lost 3 bases and J 6 bases, leaving 10 bases between the germline ends. The CDR3 contains 13 residues. The covered CDR3 bases are TGTGCCAGCAGCTATATTCCGGGTCAGCCC. Residues: CASSYIPGQP. The CDR3 as a whole reads CASSYIPGQPQHF.

As to this clone: The sequenced fragment ends 3 residues before the CDR3 boundary, so the rest is inferred from the germline J gene. V and J are TRBV15 and TRBJ2-1, with 8 bases aligning to TRBD1. Trimming at V came to 0 bases and at J to 5 bases, leaving 6 bases not matched to a gene. This CDR3 region has 16 residues. CDR1 LNHNV and CDR2 YYDKDF come from the germline V gene (reference sequence). CDR3 bases read: TGTGCCACCAGCAGAGACACAGGGGGTCTCAACAATGAG. Protein sequence: CATSRDTGGLNNE. The full CDR3 reads CATSRDTGGLNNEQFF.

Regarding this clone: The read falls 3 residues short of the CDR3 end, and the missing part is taken from the germline J gene. The chain links TRBV28 to TRBJ1-1; D possibly corresponds to TRBD1 (5 bases). CDR3 length equals 16 residues. From germline, CDR1 is MDHEN and CDR2 SYDVKM. Trimming left V 8 bases short and J 1 base short, with 20 bases between. The CDR3 protein is CASRLGLRQTNTEAFF. CDR3 DNA (partial): TGTGCCAGCCGGTTAGGATTAAGACAGACGAACACTGAA.

Regarding this clone: The read ends 3 residues early relative to the CDR3; the germline J gene fills the gap. This chain links TRBV27 with TRBJ2-3; TRBD2 matches 8 bases. J gave up 2 bases and V 0 bases, and 4 bases lay outside the gene matches. CDR1 is MNHEY, CDR2 SMNVEV, per germline (reference sequence). The CDR3 consists of 16 residues. The covered CDR3 bases are TGTGCCAGCAGTTTATCTATAGCGGGGTACACAGATACG. Translating gives CASSLSIAGYTDT. The whole CDR3 sequence is CASSLSIAGYTDTQYF.

Concerning this clone itself: The CDR3 extends 3 residues past the end of the read, so its final part is completed from the germline J gene. Additional DNA sequences in this sample encode the identical CDR3. The chain combines TRBV19 with TRBJ1-1; D call uncertain. V shed 5 bases and J shed 1 base, with 8 bases lying between them. Germline V lookup: CDR1 LNHDA, CDR2 SQIVND (reference sequence). The CDR3 runs to 13 residues. The CDR3 bases that were read are TGTGCCAGTAGTGCCCGACAGAACACTGAA. Amino acids: CASSARQNTE. The whole CDR3 is CASSARQNTEAFF.

CDR3 DNA, as far as it was read: TGTGCCAGCTCAGTAACAGGGAGTACTGAA. Protein sequence: CASSVTGSTE. The entire CDR3 reads CASSVTGSTEAFF. The chain couples TRBV18 to TRBJ1-1; a possible D gene is TRBD1 (6 bases). Sequencing ends 3 residues short of the CDR3 end; the germline J gene provides the rest. This CDR3 spans 13 amino acids. Germline V lookup: CDR1 KGHSH, CDR2 LQKENI. The V and J ends lost 5 bases and 5 bases respectively, with 12 bases between them.

Details on this clone: The read ends 3 residues shy of where the CDR3 ends; the end is completed using the germline J gene. This rearrangement joins TRBV20-1 to TRBJ2-1; perhaps TRBD2 as D (6 bases). Germline-derived CDR1 and CDR2 are DFQATT and SNEGSKA (reference sequence). V was clipped by 6 bases and J by 4 bases, with 19 bases between them. The CDR3 covers 15 residues. The CDR3 loop is CSAPSGGSSYNEQFF. CDR3 bases read: TGCAGTGCGCCCTCCGGGGGTTCGTCTTACAATGAG.

As concerns this clone: The read ends 3 residues early relative to the CDR3; the germline J gene fills the gap. The V gene is TRBV20-1, the J gene TRBJ2-7; 9 bases agree with TRBD1. This CDR3 is 13 amino acids long. In germline, CDR1 is DFQATT, CDR2 SNEGSKA (reference sequence). J gave up 5 bases and V 2 bases, and 4 bases lay outside the gene matches. The CDR3 bases that were read are TGCAGTGCTAGATCGGACAGGGGCCACGAG. Encoded protein: CSARSDRGHE. The whole CDR3 sequence reads CSARSDRGHEQYF.

As concerns this clone: The sequence runs out 3 residues before the end of the CDR3; the remainder is reconstructed from the germline J gene. The chain employs TRBV30 and TRBJ1-2, with D hard to call. CDR1 is GTSNPN and CDR2 is SVGIG in the germline V gene (reference sequence). The CDR3 contains 13 residues. CDR3: CAWSLFSDGGYTF. The DNA read from the CDR3 is TGTGCCTGGAGTCTATTCTCTGACGGGGGC.

About this clone: The read ends 3 residues early relative to the CDR3; the germline J gene fills the gap. The V and J genes are TRBV28 and TRBJ1-5, with D maybe TRBD1 (5 bases). The V end lost 7 bases, the J end lost 1 base, and 8 bases lay between the germline ends. Germline V gene sequence: CDR1 MDHEN, CDR2 SYDVKM. The CDR3 consists of 13 residues. The CDR3 is CASKWGSNQPQHF. Incomplete CDR3 DNA: TGTGCCAGCAAGTGGGGCAGCAATCAGCCC. Combining the CDR3 with reference TRBV28 and TRBJ1-5 gives the whole variable domain DVKVTQSSRYLVKRTGEKVFLECVQDMDHENMFWYRQDPGLGLRLIYFSYDVKMKEKGDIPEGYSVSREKKERFSLILESASTNQTSMYLCASKWGSNQPQHFGDGTRLSIL.

For this clone: The read terminates 3 residues ahead of where the CDR3 ends, so the germline J gene completes it. The chain carries TRBV19 and TRBJ2-1; TRBD1 is a possible D gene (5 bases). Trimming took 6 bases from V and 0 from J, leaving 12 bases between them. The length of the CDR3 is 15 residues. The germline gives CDR1 LNHDA, CDR2 SQIVND (reference sequence). The covered CDR3 bases are TGTGCCAGTAGCCCCGACAGAAGCTCCTACAATGAG. Translation gives CASSPDRSSYNE. The CDR3 reads in full as CASSPDRSSYNEQFF.